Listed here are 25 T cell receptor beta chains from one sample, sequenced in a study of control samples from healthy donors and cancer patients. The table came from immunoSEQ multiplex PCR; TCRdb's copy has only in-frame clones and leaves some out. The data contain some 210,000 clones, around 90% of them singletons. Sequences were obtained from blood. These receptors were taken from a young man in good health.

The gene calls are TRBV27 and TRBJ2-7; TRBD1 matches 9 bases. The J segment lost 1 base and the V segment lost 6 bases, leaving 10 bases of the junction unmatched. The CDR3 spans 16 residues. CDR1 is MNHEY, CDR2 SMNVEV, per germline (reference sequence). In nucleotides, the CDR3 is TGTGCCAGCAGCGTTCTTCCGGGACAGGGTTCCTACGAGCAGTACTTC. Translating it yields CASSVLPGQGSYEQYF.

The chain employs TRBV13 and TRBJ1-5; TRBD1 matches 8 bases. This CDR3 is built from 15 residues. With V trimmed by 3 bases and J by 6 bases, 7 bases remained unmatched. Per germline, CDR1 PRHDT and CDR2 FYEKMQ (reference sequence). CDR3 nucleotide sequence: TGTGCCAGCAGCTTTGGACAGGGTGTGGCTCAGCCCCAGCATTTT. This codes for CASSFGQGVAQPQHF.

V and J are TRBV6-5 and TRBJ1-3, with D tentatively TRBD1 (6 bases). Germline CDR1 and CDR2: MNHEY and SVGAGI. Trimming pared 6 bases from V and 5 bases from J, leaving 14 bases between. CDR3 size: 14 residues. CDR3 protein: CASSLPDSRNTIYF. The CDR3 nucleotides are TGTGCCAGCAGCCTCCCGGACAGTAGAAACACCATATATTTT.

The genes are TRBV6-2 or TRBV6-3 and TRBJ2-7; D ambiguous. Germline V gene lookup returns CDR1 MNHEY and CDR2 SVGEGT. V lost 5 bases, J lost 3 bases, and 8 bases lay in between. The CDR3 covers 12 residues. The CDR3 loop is CASSPGSYEQYF. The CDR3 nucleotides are TGTGCCAGCAGTCCCGGAAGCTACGAGCAGTACTTC.

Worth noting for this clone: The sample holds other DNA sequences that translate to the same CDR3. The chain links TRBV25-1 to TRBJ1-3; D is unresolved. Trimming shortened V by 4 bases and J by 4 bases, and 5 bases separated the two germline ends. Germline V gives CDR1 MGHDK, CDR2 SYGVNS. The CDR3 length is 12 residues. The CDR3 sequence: CASSAGGNTIYF. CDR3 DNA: TGTGCCAGCAGTGCGGGCGGAAACACCATATATTTT.

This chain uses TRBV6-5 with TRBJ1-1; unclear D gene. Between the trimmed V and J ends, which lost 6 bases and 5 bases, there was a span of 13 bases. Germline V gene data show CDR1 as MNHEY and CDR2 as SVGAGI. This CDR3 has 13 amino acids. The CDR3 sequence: CASSLTWNTEAFF. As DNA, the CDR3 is TGTGCCAGCAGCCTAACTTGGAATACTGAAGCTTTCTTT.

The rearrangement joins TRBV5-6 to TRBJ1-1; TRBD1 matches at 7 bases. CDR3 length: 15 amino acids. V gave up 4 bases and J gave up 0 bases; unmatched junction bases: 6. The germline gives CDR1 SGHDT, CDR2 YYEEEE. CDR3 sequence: CASSDGDSLNTEAFF. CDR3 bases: TGTGCCAGCAGCGACGGGGACAGTCTGAACACTGAAGCTTTCTTT.

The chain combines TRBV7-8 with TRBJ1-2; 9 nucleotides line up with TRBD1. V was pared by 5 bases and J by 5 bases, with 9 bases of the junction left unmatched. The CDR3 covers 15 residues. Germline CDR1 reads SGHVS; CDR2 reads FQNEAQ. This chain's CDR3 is CASSGGTGRGYGYTF. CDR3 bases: TGTGCCAGCAGCGGCGGGACAGGGAGGGGGTATGGCTACACCTTC.

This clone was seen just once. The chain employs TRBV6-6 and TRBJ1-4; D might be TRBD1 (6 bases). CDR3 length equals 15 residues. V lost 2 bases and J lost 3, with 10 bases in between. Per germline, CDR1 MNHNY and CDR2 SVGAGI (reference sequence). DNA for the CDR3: TGTGCCAGCAGTTACCGGGACACCTCTAATGAAAAACTGTTTTTT. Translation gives CASSYRDTSNEKLFF.

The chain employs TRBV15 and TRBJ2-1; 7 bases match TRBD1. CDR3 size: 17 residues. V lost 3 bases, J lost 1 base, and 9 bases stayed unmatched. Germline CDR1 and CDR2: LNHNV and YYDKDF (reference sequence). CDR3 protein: CATSSGGQAGSYNEQFF. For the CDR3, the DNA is TGTGCCACCAGCAGCGGCGGACAGGCCGGGTCCTACAATGAGCAGTTCTTC. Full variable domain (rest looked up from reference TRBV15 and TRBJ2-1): DAMVIQNPRYQVTQFGKPVTLSCSQTLNHNVMYWYQQKSSQAPKLLFHYYDKDFNNEADTPDNFQSRRPNTSFCFLDIRSPGLGDTAMYLCATSSGGQAGSYNEQFFGPGTRLTVL.

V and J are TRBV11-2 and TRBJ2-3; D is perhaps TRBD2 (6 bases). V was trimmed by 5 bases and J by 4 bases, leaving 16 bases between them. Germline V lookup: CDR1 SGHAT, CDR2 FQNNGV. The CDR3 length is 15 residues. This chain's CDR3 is CASSPGTGRSDTQYF. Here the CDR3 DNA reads TGTGCCAGCAGCCCCGGGACTGGAAGATCAGATACGCAGTATTTT.

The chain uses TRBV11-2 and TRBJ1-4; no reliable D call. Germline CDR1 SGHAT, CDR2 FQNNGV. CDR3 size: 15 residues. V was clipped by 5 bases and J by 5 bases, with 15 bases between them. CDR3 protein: CASSPELGPNEKLFF. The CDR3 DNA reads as TGTGCCAGCAGCCCCGAGTTGGGTCCCAATGAAAAACTGTTTTTT.

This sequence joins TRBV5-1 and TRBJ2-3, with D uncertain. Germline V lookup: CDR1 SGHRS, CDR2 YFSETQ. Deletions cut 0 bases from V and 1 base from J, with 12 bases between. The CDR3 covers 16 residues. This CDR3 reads CASSLDGNARTDTQYF. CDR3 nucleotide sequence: TGCGCCAGCAGCTTGGATGGGAACGCCCGCACAGATACGCAGTATTTT.

CDR3 amino acids: CASSLASVPGRAYEQYF. As DNA, the CDR3 is TGCGCCAGCAGCTTGGCATCGGTCCCCGGGAGGGCCTACGAGCAGTACTTC. J is TRBJ2-7 and V is TRBV5-1; TRBD2 agrees at 8 bases. The CDR3 is 17 amino acids. Germline CDR1 is SGHRS and CDR2 is YFSETQ. V shed 0 bases, J shed 2 bases, and the junction held 10 bases outside the gene matches.

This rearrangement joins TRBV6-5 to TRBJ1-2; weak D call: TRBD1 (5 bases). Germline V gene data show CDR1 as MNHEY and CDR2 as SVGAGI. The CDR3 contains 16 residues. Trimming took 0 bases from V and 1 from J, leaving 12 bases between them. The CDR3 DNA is TGTGCCAGCAGTTACTCATCCGTTGGGGGTAACTATGGCTACACCTTC. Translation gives CASSYSSVGGNYGYTF.

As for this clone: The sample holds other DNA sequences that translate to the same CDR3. CDR3 protein: CASSLDWGETQYF. The CDR3, as DNA: TGTGCCAGCAGCTTGGATTGGGGGGAGACCCAGTACTTC. The chain employs TRBV5-4 and TRBJ2-5; D is perhaps TRBD1 or TRBD2 (5 bases each). The germline V gene encodes CDR1 SGHNT and CDR2 YYREEE (reference sequence). With 0 bases removed from V and 5 bases from J, the gap between germline ends came to 8 bases. The CDR3 runs to 13 residues.

The CDR3 is CASSQAGSYQPQHF. CDR3 sequence (DNA): TGTGCCAGCAGCCAAGCCGGCAGTTATCAGCCCCAGCATTTT. The chain recombines TRBV3-1 (or the pseudogene TRBV3-2) with TRBJ1-5; no clear D. Germline V lookup: CDR1 LGHDT, CDR2 YNNKEL (reference sequence). Trimming stripped 1 base from V and 5 bases from J, with 9 bases between. CDR3 size: 14 residues.

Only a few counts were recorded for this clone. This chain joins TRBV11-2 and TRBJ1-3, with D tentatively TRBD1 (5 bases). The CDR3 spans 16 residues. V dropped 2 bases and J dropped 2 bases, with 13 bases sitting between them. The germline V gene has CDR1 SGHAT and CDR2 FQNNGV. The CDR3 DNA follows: TGTGCCAGCAGCTTAAGGGGCGTGGAAACTGGAAACACCATATATTTT. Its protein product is CASSLRGVETGNTIYF.

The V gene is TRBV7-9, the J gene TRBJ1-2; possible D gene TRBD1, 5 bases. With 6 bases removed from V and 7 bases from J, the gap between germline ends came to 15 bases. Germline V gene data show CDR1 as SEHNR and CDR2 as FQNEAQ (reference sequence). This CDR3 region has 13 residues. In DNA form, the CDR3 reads TGTGCCAGCAGTCCCCCGGGCGGGGGTGGCTACACCTTC. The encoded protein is CASSPPGGGGYTF.

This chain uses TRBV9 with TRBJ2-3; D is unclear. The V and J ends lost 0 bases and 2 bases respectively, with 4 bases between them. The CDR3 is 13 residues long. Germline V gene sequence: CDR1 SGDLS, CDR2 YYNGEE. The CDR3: CASSVGFTDTQYF. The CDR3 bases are TGTGCCAGCAGCGTAGGTTTCACAGATACGCAGTATTTT.

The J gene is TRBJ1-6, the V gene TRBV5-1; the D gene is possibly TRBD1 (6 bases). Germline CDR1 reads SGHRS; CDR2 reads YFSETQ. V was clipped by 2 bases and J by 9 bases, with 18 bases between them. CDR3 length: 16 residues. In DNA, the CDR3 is TGCGCCAGCAGCTTACAGAACAGGGCGTGGAGTTCACCCCTCCACTTT. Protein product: CASSLQNRAWSSPLHF.

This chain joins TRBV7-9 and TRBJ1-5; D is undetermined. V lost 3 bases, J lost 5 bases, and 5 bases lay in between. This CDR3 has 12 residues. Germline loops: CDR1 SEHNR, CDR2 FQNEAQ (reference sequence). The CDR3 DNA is TGTGCCAGCAGCTTCGGGGATCAGCCCCAGCATTTT. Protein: CASSFGDQPQHF.

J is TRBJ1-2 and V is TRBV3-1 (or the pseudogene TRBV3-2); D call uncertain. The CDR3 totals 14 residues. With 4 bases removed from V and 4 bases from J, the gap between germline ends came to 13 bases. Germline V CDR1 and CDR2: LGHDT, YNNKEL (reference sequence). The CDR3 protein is CASSPPGSGYGYTF. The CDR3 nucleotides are TGTGCCAGCAGCCCCCCGGGTAGCGGCTATGGCTACACCTTC.

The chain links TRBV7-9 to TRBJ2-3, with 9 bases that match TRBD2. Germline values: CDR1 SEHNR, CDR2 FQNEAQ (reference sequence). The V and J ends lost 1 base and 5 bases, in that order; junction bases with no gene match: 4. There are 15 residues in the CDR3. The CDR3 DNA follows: TGTGCCAGCAGCTTAGAGCGGGGGGCGATAGATACGCAGTATTTT. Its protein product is CASSLERGAIDTQYF.

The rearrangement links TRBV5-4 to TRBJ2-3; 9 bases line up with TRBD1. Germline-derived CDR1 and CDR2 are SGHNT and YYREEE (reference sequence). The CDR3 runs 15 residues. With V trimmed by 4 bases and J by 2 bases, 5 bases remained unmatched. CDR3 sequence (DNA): TGTGCCAGCAGCAAGACAGGGGGGGCCACAGATACGCAGTATTTT. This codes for CASSKTGGATDTQYF.